What follows are 3 T cell receptor beta chains derived from one specimen sequenced in a study of vaccination and CD4 T cells after COVID-19. Cultured CD4+ T-cell DNA underwent Oncomine TCR Beta short-read sequencing. TCRdb ran MiXCR on the PCR reads and lists one entry per CDR3 protein. Altogether roughly 11,000 distinct CDR3 sequences are present, around 44% being singletons, with the ten largest covering over 30%. Specified treatment: roughly 11-day PBMC culture with coronavirus spike peptide pools or control peptides (ViraFEST assay). For these receptors, no antigen is known. Material: CD4+ T cells from blood, cultured in vitro. The receptor source for this set is a human donor who had recovered from COVID-19.

The V call is TRBV5-5, the J call TRBJ1-6; tentatively, D is TRBD1 (6 bases). Germline-derived CDR1 and CDR2 are SGHKS and YYEKEE (reference sequence). V was clipped by 2 bases and J by 7 bases, with 13 bases between them. The length of the CDR3 is 15 residues. The CDR3 protein is CASSLQGYPNSPLHF. The CDR3 nucleotides are TGTGCCAGCAGCTTACAGGGCTACCCCAATTCACCCCTCCACTTT.

This clonotype was counted only a few times. J is TRBJ2-1 and V is TRBV7-2, with D unresolved. Trimming left V 5 bases short and J 4 bases short, with 6 bases between. The germline V gene has CDR1 SGHTA and CDR2 FQGNSA. This CDR3 contains 12 residues. The CDR3 protein is CASSDLYNEQFF. Written as DNA, the CDR3 is TGTGCCAGCAGCGATCTTTACAATGAGCAGTTCTTC.

The V gene is TRBV4-3, the J gene TRBJ2-5, with 9 bases aligning to TRBD2. CDR3 length: 16 amino acids. V shed 0 bases, J shed 9 bases, and the junction held 11 bases outside the gene matches. Germline V gene data show CDR1 as LGHNA and CDR2 as YSLEER. The DNA for the CDR3 is TGCGCCAGCAGCCAAGAACGTAGCGGGGGCCTGGGGGCCCAGTACTTC. Translation gives CASSQERSGGLGAQYF.